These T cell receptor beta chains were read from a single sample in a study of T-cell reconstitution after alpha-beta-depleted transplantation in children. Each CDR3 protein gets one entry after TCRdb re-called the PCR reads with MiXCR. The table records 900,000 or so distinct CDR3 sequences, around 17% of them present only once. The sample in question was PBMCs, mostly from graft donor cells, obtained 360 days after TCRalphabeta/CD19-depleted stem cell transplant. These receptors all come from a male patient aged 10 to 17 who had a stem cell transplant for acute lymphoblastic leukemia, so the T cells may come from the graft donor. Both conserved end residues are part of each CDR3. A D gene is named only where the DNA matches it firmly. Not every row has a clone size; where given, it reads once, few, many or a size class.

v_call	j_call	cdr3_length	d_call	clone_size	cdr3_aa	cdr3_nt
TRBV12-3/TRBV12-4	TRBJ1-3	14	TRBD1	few	CAISLWTGGNTIYF	TGTGCCATATCCCTTTGGACAGGAGGAAACACCATATATTTT
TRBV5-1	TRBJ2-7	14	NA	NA	CASSFLALSYEQYF	TGCGCCAGCAGCTTTCTAGCGCTTTCCTACGAGCAGTACTTC
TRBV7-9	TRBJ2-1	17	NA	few	CASSLELELPGRNEQFF	TGTGCCAGCAGCTTAGAGCTGGAACTACCAGGGCGCAATGAGCAGTTCTTC
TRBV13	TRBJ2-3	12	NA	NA	CASSEVGDTQYF	TGTGCCAGCAGCGAGGTCGGGGATACGCAGTATTTT
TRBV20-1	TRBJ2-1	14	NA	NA	CSARRRYSYNEQFF	TGCAGTGCTAGAAGGCGTTACTCCTACAATGAGCAGTTCTTC
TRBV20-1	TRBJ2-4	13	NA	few	CSASYGSRNIQYF	TGCAGTGCTAGTTACGGGAGCCGGAACATTCAGTACTTC
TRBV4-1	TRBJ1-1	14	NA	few	CASSQDRGFTEAFF	TGCGCCAGCAGCCAAGACAGGGGTTTCACTGAAGCTTTCTTT
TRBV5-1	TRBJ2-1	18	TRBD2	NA	CASSLAGTSGRDYNEQFF	TGCGCCAGCAGCTTGGCGGGGACTAGCGGGAGGGACTACAATGAGCAGTTCTTC
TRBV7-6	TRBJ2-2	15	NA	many	CASSRPNGSPGELFF	TGTGCCAGCAGCCGCCCCAACGGGTCCCCCGGGGAGCTGTTTTTT
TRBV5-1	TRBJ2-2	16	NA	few	CASSLGGNRYTGELFF	TGCGCCAGCAGCTTGGGAGGGAACCGGTATACCGGGGAGCTGTTTTTT
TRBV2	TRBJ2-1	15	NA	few	CASSVSGTPNNEQFF	TGTGCCAGCAGCGTTAGCGGAACCCCCAACAATGAGCAGTTCTTC
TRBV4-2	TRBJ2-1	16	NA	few	CASSPLGRGLYNEQFF	TGTGCCAGCAGCCCACTAGGCAGGGGTCTCTACAATGAGCAGTTCTTC
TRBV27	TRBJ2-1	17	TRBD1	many	CASRRPLGQGIGNEQFF	TGTGCCAGCAGGCGACCGTTGGGACAGGGGATAGGTAATGAGCAGTTCTTC
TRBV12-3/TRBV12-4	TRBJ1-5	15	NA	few	CASLSAGKGNQPQHF	TGTGCCAGCCTCTCGGCAGGAAAGGGCAATCAGCCCCAGCATTTT
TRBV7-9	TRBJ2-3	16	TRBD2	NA	CASRPRWGLSTDTQYF	TGTGCCAGCAGACCACGGTGGGGACTATCTACAGATACGCAGTATTTT
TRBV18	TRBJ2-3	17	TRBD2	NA	CASSLTGAGRLTDTQYF	TGTGCCAGCTCACTCACGGGAGCGGGACGGCTTACAGATACGCAGTATTTT
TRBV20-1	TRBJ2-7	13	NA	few	CSARDGESYEQYF	TGCAGTGCTAGAGATGGGGAATCCTACGAGCAGTACTTC
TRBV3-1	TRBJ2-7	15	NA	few	CASSQGPGSYYEQYF	TGTGCCAGCAGCCAAGGCCCGGGATCTTACTACGAGCAGTACTTC
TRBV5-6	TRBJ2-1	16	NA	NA	CASRAPGERVYNEQFF	TGTGCCAGCAGGGCCCCCGGGGAGCGGGTCTACAATGAGCAGTTCTTC
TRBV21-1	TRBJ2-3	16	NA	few	CASGAGGLTSTDTQYF	TGTGCCAGCGGAGCGGGAGGGTTGACTAGCACAGATACGCAGTATTTT
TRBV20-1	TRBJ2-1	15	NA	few	CSAPSYRTSYNEQFF	TGCAGTGCTCCGAGCTACCGGACTTCCTACAATGAGCAGTTCTTC
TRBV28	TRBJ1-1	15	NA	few	CASSPRGLGNTEAFF	TGTGCCAGCAGCCCCAGGGGCCTGGGGAACACTGAAGCTTTCTTT
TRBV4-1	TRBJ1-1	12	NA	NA	CASSQDQIKAFF	TGCGCCAGCAGCCAAGACCAGATAAAAGCTTTCTTT
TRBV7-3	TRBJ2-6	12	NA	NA	CASKDGANVLTF	TGTGCCAGCAAGGATGGGGCCAACGTCCTGACTTTC
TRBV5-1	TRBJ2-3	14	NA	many	CASSSSWPSDTQYF	TGCGCCAGCAGCTCTAGCTGGCCGAGTGATACGCAGTATTTT
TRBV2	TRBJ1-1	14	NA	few	CASSNGGWNTEAFF	TGTGCCAGCAGTAATGGGGGGTGGAACACTGAAGCTTTCTTT
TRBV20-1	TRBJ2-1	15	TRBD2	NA	CSAREYSGPYNEQFF	TGCAGTGCTAGAGAGTATAGCGGGCCCTACAATGAGCAGTTCTTC
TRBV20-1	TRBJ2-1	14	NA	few	CSAWETVSYNEQFF	TGCAGTGCTTGGGAGACAGTCTCCTACAATGAGCAGTTCTTC
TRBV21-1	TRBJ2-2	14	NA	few	CASRVVRDTGELFF	TGTGCCAGCAGGGTAGTGAGGGACACCGGGGAGCTGTTTTTT
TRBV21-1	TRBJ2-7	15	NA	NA	CASSKAPDWSYEQYF	TGTGCCAGCAGCAAAGCCCCGGACTGGTCCTACGAGCAGTACTTC
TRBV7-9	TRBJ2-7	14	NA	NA	CASSPVGGGYEQYF	TGTGCCAGCAGCCCCGTGGGCGGCGGCTACGAGCAGTACTTC
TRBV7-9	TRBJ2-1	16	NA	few	CASSSSARGSYNEQFF	TGTGCCAGCAGCTCATCGGCCAGGGGATCCTACAATGAGCAGTTCTTC
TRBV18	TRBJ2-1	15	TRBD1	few	CASSLGQGRSDEQFF	TGTGCCAGCTCACTAGGACAGGGTAGGTCTGATGAGCAGTTCTTC
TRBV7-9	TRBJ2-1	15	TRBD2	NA	CASSRRTSGSNEQFF	TGTGCCAGCAGCCGGAGGACTAGCGGGAGCAATGAGCAGTTCTTC
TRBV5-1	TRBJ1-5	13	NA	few	CASSLVYDQPQHF	TGCGCCAGCAGCTTGGTATACGATCAGCCCCAGCATTTT
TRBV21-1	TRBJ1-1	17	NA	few	CASSKAPTTGPNTEAFF	TGTGCCAGCAGCAAAGCGCCGACGACAGGGCCTAACACTGAAGCTTTCTTT
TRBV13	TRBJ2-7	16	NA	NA	CASSLGVPTPPYEQYF	TGTGCCAGCAGCTTAGGCGTTCCTACCCCTCCCTACGAGCAGTACTTC
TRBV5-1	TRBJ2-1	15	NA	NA	CASSFVRVEVNEQFF	TGCGCCAGCAGCTTTGTTAGAGTAGAGGTCAATGAGCAGTTCTTC
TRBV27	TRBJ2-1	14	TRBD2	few	CASSLFGTSRQQFF	TGTGCCAGCAGTTTATTCGGGACTAGCCGACAGCAGTTCTTC
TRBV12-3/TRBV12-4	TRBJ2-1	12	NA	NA	CASTINYNEQFF	TGTGCCAGCACCATAAATTACAATGAGCAGTTCTTC
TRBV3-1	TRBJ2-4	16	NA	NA	CASSKGRLLAKNIQYF	TGTGCCAGCAGCAAAGGCCGACTTCTAGCCAAAAACATTCAGTACTTC
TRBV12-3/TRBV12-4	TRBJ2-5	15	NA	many	CASSFGPGRRETQYF	NA
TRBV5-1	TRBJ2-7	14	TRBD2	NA	CASSVLAGPYEQYF	TGCGCCAGCAGCGTCCTAGCGGGTCCCTACGAGCAGTACTTC
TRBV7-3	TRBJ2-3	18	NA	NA	CASSLTGGVAKLTDTQYF	TGTGCCAGCAGCTTAACGGGTGGGGTAGCGAAACTCACAGATACGCAGTATTTT
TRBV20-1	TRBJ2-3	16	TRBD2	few	CSASRASGRLTDTQYF	TGCAGTGCTTCCAGGGCTAGCGGGAGATTAACAGATACGCAGTATTTT
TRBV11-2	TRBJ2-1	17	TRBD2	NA	CASSLDGGGSSYNEQFF	TGTGCCAGCAGCTTAGACGGAGGCGGGAGCTCCTACAATGAGCAGTTCTTC
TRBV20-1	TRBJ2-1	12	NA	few	CSALWTIDEQFF	TGCAGTGCTCTTTGGACGATAGATGAGCAGTTCTTC
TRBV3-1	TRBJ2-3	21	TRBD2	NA	CASSQDGLAGTPSPLTDTQYF	TGTGCCAGCAGCCAAGATGGACTAGCGGGGACCCCAAGCCCACTCACAGATACGCAGTATTTT
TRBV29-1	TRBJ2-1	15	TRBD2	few	CSVVRLAGLYNEQFF	TGCAGCGTTGTCCGACTAGCGGGGCTCTACAATGAGCAGTTCTTC
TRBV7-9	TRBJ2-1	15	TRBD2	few	CASSFGIAGVQEQFF	TGTGCCAGCAGCTTTGGGATAGCGGGAGTTCAGGAGCAGTTCTTC
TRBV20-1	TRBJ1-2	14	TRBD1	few	CSAWDRGRGNGYTF	TGCAGTGCTTGGGACAGGGGGCGCGGAAATGGCTACACCTTC
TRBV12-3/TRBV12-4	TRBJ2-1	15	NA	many	CASMGSVSSYNEQFF	TGTGCCAGCATGGGTAGCGTGAGCTCCTACAATGAGCAGTTCTTC
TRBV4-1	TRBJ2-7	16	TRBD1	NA	CASSQGTGTANYEQYF	TGCGCCAGCAGCCAAGGTACCGGGACAGCCAACTACGAGCAGTACTTC
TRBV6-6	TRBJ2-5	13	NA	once	CASAWARGETQYF	TGTGCCAGCGCCTGGGCCAGGGGCGAGACCCAGTACTTC
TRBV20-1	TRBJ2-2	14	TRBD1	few	CSARKAQGSGELFF	TGCAGTGCTCGTAAAGCACAGGGGAGCGGGGAGCTGTTTTTT